Below are 4 T cell receptor beta chains sequenced from a single sample in a study of blood T cell repertoires in COVID-19. Repertoires were generated with immunoSEQ multiplex PCR, while TCRdb's copy carries only in-frame clones and drops some. The sample lists about 34,000 clones; 75% were seen once. Sequencing was carried out using peripheral blood. The receptors derive from a man aged 80 or over with active or convalescent COVID-19.

By sample fraction, this clone is medium-sized (0.01 to 0.1%). The chain recombines TRBV7-9 with TRBJ2-7, with 7 bases aligning to TRBD2. This CDR3 contains 15 residues. With V trimmed by 1 base and J by 5 bases, 8 bases remained unmatched. Germline-derived CDR1 and CDR2 are SEHNR and FQNEAQ (reference sequence). In DNA form, the CDR3 reads TGTGCCAGCAGCTTAGAAAGGGAGGGCATTAACGAGCAGTACTTC. It translates to CASSLEREGINEQYF.

By frequency in the sample, this clone is large. The V gene is TRBV6-4, the J gene TRBJ2-1; weak D call: TRBD1 (5 bases). This CDR3 spans 15 amino acids. V lost 6 bases and J 8 bases, leaving 20 bases between the germline ends. Germline V gene sequence: CDR1 MRHNA, CDR2 SNTAGT. CDR3 bases: TGTGCCAGCAGCCAAGACAACGCAGGGTCAGATGAGCAGTTCTTC. Translated: CASSQDNAGSDEQFF.

This chain links TRBV11-2 with TRBJ2-7, with D unresolved. Germline-derived CDR1 and CDR2 are SGHAT and FQNNGV. Trimming shortened V by 1 base and J by 2 bases, and 12 bases separated the two germline ends. The CDR3 length is 15 residues. CDR3 amino acids: CASSLGAAGTYEQYF. Here the CDR3 DNA reads TGTGCCAGCAGCTTAGGGGCAGCTGGTACCTACGAGCAGTACTTC.

The gene calls are TRBV2 and TRBJ2-2; 12 bases align to TRBD2. The CDR3 has 15 residues. The germline V gene encodes CDR1 SNHLY and CDR2 FYNNEI. V trimming: 6 bases; J trimming: 4 bases; junction bases outside the gene matches: 3. CDR3 sequence: CASRTSGSVTGELFF. The CDR3 nucleotides are TGTGCCAGCAGGACTAGCGGGAGTGTCACCGGGGAGCTGTTTTTT.